The 17 T cell receptor beta chains presented below share a single source sample, sequenced in a study of beta chain features in type 1 diabetes. Reverse transcription of all isolated RNA meant that expressed TCRB transcripts were sequenced. The method was immunoSEQ multiplex PCR; TCRdb's version includes in-frame clones alone and lacks a portion of them. Found here are hundreds of thousands of clones, 30% of them singletons; the top ten hold around 0.065%. Input material: naive CD4+ T cells from blood. These receptors were taken from a man aged 18 to 29 in good health.

There are a few counts of this clone. The chain links TRBV4-1 to TRBJ2-5, with TRBD1 as a possible D gene (5 bases). Germline lookup yields CDR1 MGHRA and CDR2 YSYEKL. The V gene lost 0 bases and the J gene lost 6 bases, with 17 bases spanning the gap. The CDR3 runs to 16 residues. CDR3: CASSQEWGPDRKTQYF. The CDR3 nucleotides are TGCGCCAGCAGCCAAGAGTGGGGCCCCGATAGGAAGACCCAGTACTTC.

This clone was observed a handful of times. The rearrangement links TRBV29-1 to TRBJ2-5; 7 bases are a match to TRBD1. The germline V gene has CDR1 SQVTM and CDR2 ANQGSEA. This CDR3 region has 12 residues. V lost 7 bases to trimming and J lost 5 bases; unmatched junction nucleotides: 7. The CDR3 nucleotides read TGCAGCGCCGGGACAGCACGGGAGACCCAGTACTTC. As protein: CSAGTARETQYF.

This clone was found once. The same CDR3 can be traced to other DNA sequences in this sample. This CDR3 reads CASSYRDRVYEQYF. CDR3 nucleotides: TGTGCCAGCAGTTACCGCGACAGGGTCTACGAGCAGTACTTC. This chain uses TRBV6-5 with TRBJ2-7, with TRBD1 matching over 7 bases. This CDR3 has 14 amino acids. The germline V gene has CDR1 MNHEY and CDR2 SVGAGI. With 2 bases clipped from V and 3 bases from J, the junction kept 4 bases outside the gene matches.

This chain uses TRBV5-1 with TRBJ2-3; unclear D gene. CDR1 and CDR2 from the germline V gene are SGHRS and YFSETQ. Between the trimmed V and J ends, which lost 0 bases and 1 base, there was a span of 9 bases. This CDR3 contains 15 residues. As DNA, the CDR3 is TGCGCCAGCAGCTTGGGTCACGGTGGCACAGATACGCAGTATTTT. Its protein is CASSLGHGGTDTQYF.

This clone was seen a few times. CDR3 coding DNA: TGTGCCTGGAGTGCATTCCGAAAGGCTGAGGAAAAACTGTTTTTT. This codes for CAWSAFRKAEEKLFF. V and J are TRBV30 and TRBJ1-4; no clear D. The CDR3 totals 15 residues. V was pared by 1 base and J by 8 bases, with 17 bases between. Germline V lookup: CDR1 GTSNPN, CDR2 SVGIG (reference sequence).

V gene TRBV25-1 combines with J gene TRBJ2-6; 8 bases line up with TRBD1. Germline V CDR1 and CDR2: MGHDK, SYGVNS. The trim removed 0 bases at V and 0 bases at J, leaving 4 bases unmatched. This CDR3 spans 18 amino acids. Written as DNA, the CDR3 is TGTGCCAGCAGTGAATACGGGACAGGATCCTCTGGGGCCAACGTCCTGACTTTC. Translating it yields CASSEYGTGSSGANVLTF.

The rearrangement uses TRBV9 and TRBJ1-2, with 10 bases that match TRBD1. The CDR3 loop spans 16 amino acids. Per the germline V gene, CDR1 is SGDLS and CDR2 is YYNGEE. The V segment lost 0 bases and the J segment 8 bases; nucleotides outside the gene matches: 10. The CDR3 region has the DNA TGTGCCAGCAGCGTAGGTGGGACAGGGGTGAATAGGGGCTACACCTTC. Its protein is CASSVGGTGVNRGYTF.

This clone was detected only a few times. The V gene is TRBV7-9, the J gene TRBJ2-4, with TRBD2 identical over 7 bases. CDR1 is SEHNR, CDR2 FQNEAQ, per germline (reference sequence). The CDR3 contains 13 residues. With V trimmed by 3 bases and J by 8 bases, 4 bases remained unmatched. CDR3 bases: TGTGCCAGCAGCTTGACTAGCAGTGACATTCAGTACTTC. Protein product: CASSLTSSDIQYF.

The count of this clone is one. The rearrangement joins TRBV7-2 to TRBJ1-2; D gene uncertain. CDR1 is SGHTA and CDR2 is FQGNSA in the germline V gene. V shed 9 bases and J shed 2 bases, with 10 bases lying between them. The CDR3 covers 12 residues. Written as DNA, the CDR3 is TGTGCCAGTCGCCAGGAGAACTATGGCTACACCTTC. Its protein is CASRQENYGYTF.

This clone was found a few times. Other DNA variants within this sample encode the same CDR3. The chain joins TRBV6-1 to TRBJ2-7, with 13 bases lining up with TRBD2. Germline V gives CDR1 MNHNS, CDR2 SASEGT. Unmatched junction bases numbered 3, after V lost 6 bases and J lost 4 bases. The CDR3 runs 14 residues. CDR3 sequence (DNA): TGTGCCAGCAGGAGGACTAGCGGGAGTTACGAGCAGTACTTC. Translation gives CASRRTSGSYEQYF.

The chain joins TRBV7-8 to TRBJ2-3, with TRBD2 identical over 9 bases. The CDR3 length is 14 residues. Germline CDR1 and CDR2: SGHVS and FQNEAQ. The V segment lost 10 bases and the J segment 0 bases; nucleotides outside the gene matches: 5. CDR3 region: CAIRLAESTDTQYF. DNA of the CDR3: TGTGCCATCAGACTAGCGGAGAGCACAGATACGCAGTATTTT.

This chain connects TRBV7-2 to TRBJ2-7; D is unresolved. This CDR3 region has 15 residues. The germline CDR1 and CDR2 sequences are SGHTA and FQGNSA. The V end lost 5 bases, the J end lost 0 bases, and 14 bases lay between the germline ends. The CDR3 sequence is CASSPWGTSSYEQYF. In nucleotides, the CDR3 is TGTGCCAGCAGCCCTTGGGGAACGAGCTCCTACGAGCAGTACTTC.

The gene calls are TRBV30 and TRBJ1-3, with D unclear. CDR1 GTSNPN and CDR2 SVGIG come from the germline V gene (reference sequence). Trimming stripped 0 bases from V and 8 bases from J, with 11 bases between. This CDR3 has 13 residues. Written as DNA, the CDR3 is TGTGCCTGGAGTGTAAAGGGCCTCGACACCATATATTTT. Its translation: CAWSVKGLDTIYF.

The genes are TRBV14 and TRBJ2-2; TRBD1 aligns across 9 bases. V trimming: 3 bases; J trimming: 1 base; junction bases outside the gene matches: 0. This CDR3 region has 15 residues. The V gene's germline CDR1 is SGHDN and CDR2 FVKESK. The DNA of the CDR3 is TGTGCCAGCAGCCAGGACAGGGGGAACACCGGGGAGCTGTTTTTT. Translated, it gives CASSQDRGNTGELFF.

V usage is TRBV7-9 and J usage is TRBJ2-7; the match to TRBD1 covers 8 bases. CDR1 SEHNR and CDR2 FQNEAQ come from the germline V gene (reference sequence). The V gene end was trimmed by 6 bases and the J gene end by 4 bases; junction bases not matched to a gene: 8. The CDR3 covers 14 residues. The CDR3 bases are TGTGCCAGCAGTTTTGCAGGGGGCCCTTACGAGCAGTACTTC. Translated: CASSFAGGPYEQYF.

The CDR3 DNA follows: TGTGCCAGCACACGGGACTCCAATACTATCGAGCAGTACTTC. Translation gives CASTRDSNTIEQYF. This chain uses TRBV7-9 with TRBJ2-7, with a weak D call TRBD2 (6 bases). This CDR3 region has 14 residues. The germline gives CDR1 SEHNR, CDR2 FQNEAQ (reference sequence). The V and J ends lost 7 bases and 6 bases respectively, with 19 bases between them.

The gene calls are TRBV4-1 and TRBJ2-3; 11 nucleotides match TRBD2. The trim removed 1 base at V and 1 base at J, leaving 4 bases unmatched. This CDR3 has 17 amino acids. Germline values: CDR1 MGHRA, CDR2 YSYEKL. The chain's CDR3 is CASSQAGTSGRTDTQYF. DNA for the CDR3: TGCGCCAGCAGCCAAGCCGGGACTAGCGGCCGCACAGATACGCAGTATTTT.